Listed here are 8 T cell receptor beta chains from one sample, sequenced in a study of CD8+CD57+ T cells in acquired aplastic anemia. Genomic DNA, serving as template, underwent TCR beta VDJ and CDR3 profiling. TCRdb used MiXCR to reprocess the reads, holding one entry per CDR3 protein. The sample carries around 120,000 distinct CDR3 sequences, almost 40% recorded once. Patients chosen for sequencing had CD8+CD57+ cells that had expanded, as shown by flow cytometry. Sample: sorted CD4+, CD8+, or CD8+CD57+ T cells (not recorded which) from PBMCs. These receptors were obtained from a human donor with aplastic anemia.

This clonotype showed up many times. CDR3 in amino acids: CSAREQGSREQYV. The CDR3 DNA reads TGCAGTGCTAGAGAACAGGGATCGAGGGAGCAGTACGTC. This rearrangement joins TRBV20-1 to TRBJ2-7, with D tentatively TRBD1 (6 bases). CDR1 and CDR2 from the germline V gene are DFQATT and SNEGSKA (reference sequence). This CDR3 has 13 amino acids. V was trimmed by 0 bases and J by 7 bases, leaving 13 bases between them.

This chain joins TRBV28 and TRBJ1-1; D remains ambiguous. Germline CDR1 reads MDHEN; CDR2 reads SYDVKM. V was cut by 2 bases and J by 6 bases, with 10 bases left in between. There are 13 residues in the CDR3. In DNA form, the CDR3 reads TGTGCCAGCAGTTTAGGGCTGCAGGCTGAAGCTTTCTTT. Encoded protein: CASSLGLQAEAFF. The variable domain in full, completed from reference TRBV28 and TRBJ1-1, reads DVKVTQSSRYLVKRTGEKVFLECVQDMDHENMFWYRQDPGLGLRLIYFSYDVKMKEKGDIPEGYSVSREKKERFSLILESASTNQTSMYLCASSLGLQAEAFFGQGTRLTVV.

This clonotype was recorded a few times. The junction differs from germline at one of its ends, possibly a read error. V gene TRBV10-3 combines with J gene TRBJ2-2; a possible D gene is TRBD1 (6 bases). In germline, CDR1 is ENHRY, CDR2 SYGVKD. The CDR3 contains 15 residues. CDR3 residues: CAISGRTASTGELLF. In DNA form, the CDR3 reads TGTGCCATCAGTGGGCGGACAGCGAGCACCGGGGAGCTGCTTTTT.

This clonotype has more than one count but fewer than ten. The V call is TRBV12-3 or TRBV12-4, the J call TRBJ2-2, with TRBD2 identical over 8 bases. This CDR3 has 16 amino acids. Trimming took 2 bases from V and 1 from J; bases not matched to a gene: 3. The CDR3 nucleotides are TGTGCCAGCAGTTTATCAGCGGGGGTGAACACCGGGGAGCTGTTTTTT. This translates into CASSLSAGVNTGELFF.

Remarks on this clonotype: One end of the junction varies from germline; a read error may be responsible. This rearrangement joins TRBV5-4 to TRBJ2-7, with TRBD1 matching 9 bases. Germline CDR1 SGHNT, CDR2 YYREEE (reference sequence). CDR3 length equals 14 residues. The CDR3 region is CTSSPGAGQGEQYF. The DNA of the CDR3 is TGTACCAGCAGCCCGGGGGCAGGACAGGGGGAGCAGTACTTC.

V gene TRBV10-2 combines with J gene TRBJ1-1, with no clear D. Germline-derived CDR1 and CDR2 are WSHSY and SAAADI. The CDR3 is made up of 14 amino acids. Between the trimmed V and J ends, which lost 0 bases and 4 bases, there was a span of 9 bases. The DNA for the CDR3 is TGCGCCAGCAGTGAGTCCTCCGGGGTCACTGAAGCTTTCTTT. As protein: CASSESSGVTEAFF.

In DNA form, the CDR3 reads TGTGCCAGCAGGATGACAACGGGCTATGGCTACACCTTC. It encodes CASRMTTGYGYTF. The V and J genes are TRBV7-3 and TRBJ1-2; D not resolved. The CDR3 contains 13 residues. Germline CDR1 and CDR2: SGHTA and FQGTGA. V was pared by 6 bases and J by 4 bases, with 12 bases between.

V is TRBV29-1 and J is TRBJ1-3; tentative D call: TRBD1 (5 bases). Germline V gene sequence: CDR1 SQVTM, CDR2 ANQGSEA. The CDR3 extends over 12 amino acids. The V and J ends lost 0 bases and 10 bases respectively, with 10 bases between them. In DNA form, the CDR3 reads TGCAGCGTTGAAGACAGGGAAAGGACCATATATTTT. Residues: CSVEDRERTIYF.